This TCR beta chain was recovered during a study of molecular identifiers for immune sequencing clone quantification (dated by TCRdb to 2017 to 2018). Turning to the overall study: In a replicate experiment, RNA from around 18,000 or 91,000 naive CD8 T cells was split into five aliquots, four of which were sequenced. This methods study benchmarked molecular-identifier clustering-based TCR repertoire sequencing (MIDCIRS) and TCR RNA copy counting, using CD8 T cells to do so. Study-wide conclusions, independent of this receptor: Modeling gave roughly 2.9 recovered TCR RNA copies per cell versus 7.5 to 10 by digital PCR, implying roughly 30% capture efficiency. Spiked-in Jurkat TCR RNA (roughly 10 copies' worth), which is not part of the donor repertoire, was contained in the naive libraries. Even against a background of 800,000 to 1,000,000 naive CD8 T cells, spiked-in Jurkat TCR RNA amounting to a single cell's worth was reported to be detectable. Identical TCR molecules sharing a barcode could cause highly expanded clone sizes to be underestimated. Without barcode sub-clustering, chimeric consensus sequences inflated TCR diversity; chimeras reached as high as 47%. In CMV-specific effector cells, clones with more than 20 RNA copies contained over 97% of molecules, whereas in naive cells such clones contained under 1% of molecules.

V is pruned by 3 bases and J by 4 bases, leaving 9 bases of the junction without a gene match. Based on the germline V gene (reference sequence), the CDR1 and CDR2 sequences are DFQATT and SNEGSKA. Inclusive of the bounding cysteine and phenylalanine, the CDR3 is 15 residues long. Of all the DNA, just the CDR3 is kept, 45 bases in frame from base 1. Library prep was done by PCR. The instrument given in TCRdb is Illumina HiSeq 4000. Preparation of bulk TCR libraries followed a previously described approach, with the TCR primers listed in Table S5. Purification of total RNA was performed with the Qiagen AllPrep DNA/RNA kit. Reads from multiple sequencing runs of the same library were pooled before analysis. As for the authors' bioinformatics: Reads were retained only if the reads had an exact TCR constant sequence, and the retained reads were trimmed to 150 nt and grouped according to their 12-nt molecular barcodes. Reads inside each barcode group were sub-clustered using a 15% Levenshtein threshold, and a quality-weighted consensus sequence was constructed for each RNA molecule. Non-functional sequences were filtered out, along with any lower-count sequence sitting one edit away from another sequence. On the basis of fitting two negative binomial distributions, barcode sub-clusters with fewer than 20% of the maximum read count were discarded. TCRdb trimmed the raw reads at Q25, called clones with MiXCR and kept productive beta chains. Records with the same CDR3 protein are collapsed into one entry carrying the most frequent genes and DNA. The V and J calls were not made by the authors but by TCRdb's processing. The sample table contains 600,000 to 650,000 distinct CDR3 sequences; only one count was recorded for 20% of them. The ten top clones hold approximately 0.9% of the sample.

Libraries of naive CD8 T cells were built from anywhere between roughly 18,000 and 1,000,000 sorted cells, with 10%, 30% or 50% of the purified RNA used. Naive CD8 T cells, defined as CD8+CD4-CCR7+CD45RA+, were FACS-sorted into RLT Plus buffer on a BD FACSAria II. To test detection sensitivity, Jurkat RNA equal to around nine TCR copies was added to samples of about 20,000-1,100,000 naive CD8 T cells. CD8 T cells were enriched using RosetteSep CD8+ T Cell Enrichment Cocktail and Ficoll-Paque, and the enriched cells then underwent ACK red cell lysis. Notes on this clonotype: There is no known antigen for this receptor. Per-nucleotide qualities are absent, and no much larger clonotype sits a single base away.

The source is a human donor in good health. Some libraries in this study had Jurkat cell RNA spiked in. The sequenced sample consisted of naive CD8+ T cells from blood, with Jurkat cell RNA spiked in. The sample's cell subset or site label, in plain terms: FACS-sorted CD8+CD4-CCR7+CD45RA+ naive T cells. The V and J genes are TRBV20-1 and TRBJ2-7, with 10 middle bases fitting TRBD2. The nucleotide sequence reads as follows: TGCAGTGCTAGCGGGTCTAGCGGGAGTAGTTACGAGCAGTACTTC. Its protein reads: CSASGSSGSSYEQYF.